The rows below give T cell receptor beta chains drawn from one sample of a study of T cell changes during pregnancy in multiple sclerosis. The repertoire was sequenced with immunoSEQ multiplex PCR; TCRdb's copy has only in-frame clones and lacks some. The sample includes approximately 84,000 clones, about 93% of them seen just once. Sample: peripheral blood, taken in the second trimester of pregnancy. Receptors were obtained from a female donor in good health, enrolled as a control in a pregnancy study. CDR3s include the opening cysteine and the closing phenylalanine or tryptophan. Rows give clone size only sometimes, using once, few, many, or a class for an expanded clone.

.,15,TRBV28,CASSLGGTIYNEQFF
once,18,TRBV7-9,CASSLFKTTGPHSGELFF
.,13,TRBV29-1,CSAQRADSYEQYF
.,14,TRBV4-1,CASSRQFSYNEQFF
.,14,TRBV27,CASRVELASYEQYF
.,14,TRBV6-1,CASSPGGQGNEQYF
.,14,TRBV7-2,CASSFGGGAYEQYF
.,16,TRBV28,CASSFLGQGAHQPQHF
.,14,TRBV25-1,CASSSHRETQPQHF
.,13,TRBV5-1,CASSLGEKREQYF
.,17,TRBV5-4,CASSSALAGVGTDTQYF
.,15,TRBV7-6,CASSPTPGLVYEQYF
.,16,TRBV12-2,CASRRAEGLGTNEQFF
.,16,TRBV4-1,CASSQAPNAGLGEQYF
.,14,TRBV27,CASSLGRGLNIQYF
.,15,TRBV6-5,CASSYSGQVWTEAFF
.,17,TRBV4-2,CASSPGFAGRKTDTQYF
.,14,TRBV7-8,CASSARTTQETQYF
.,16,TRBV7-8,CASSLESGGPAGEQYF
.,16,TRBV25-1,CASSECSGRPAYEQYF
.,15,TRBV28,CASSLNLGGLYEQYF
.,17,TRBV7-9,CASSLGWGTTLGNEQFF
.,15,TRBV5-1,CASSWTGGQNNEQFF
.,16,TRBV4-2,CASSQDVGWNAGELFF
.,16,TRBV5-4,CASSPGGAAKSGEQYF
.,12,TRBV5-1,CASSPDSQKLFF
.,15,TRBV28,CASTSHPGSSYEQYF
once,10,TRBV28,CASSLYEQYF
.,16,TRBV10-3,CAISELPLGGNTEAFF
.,16,TRBV15,CATRIPGTGSAGELFF
.,15,TRBV7-9,CASSHSGSLSYEQYF
.,15,TRBV5-1,CASSFTSGSWIEQFF
.,15,TRBV10-3,CAIQPGDRLNTEAFF
.,13,TRBV19,CASSMSRTDTQYF
.,15,TRBV19,CASSISLGYTGELFF